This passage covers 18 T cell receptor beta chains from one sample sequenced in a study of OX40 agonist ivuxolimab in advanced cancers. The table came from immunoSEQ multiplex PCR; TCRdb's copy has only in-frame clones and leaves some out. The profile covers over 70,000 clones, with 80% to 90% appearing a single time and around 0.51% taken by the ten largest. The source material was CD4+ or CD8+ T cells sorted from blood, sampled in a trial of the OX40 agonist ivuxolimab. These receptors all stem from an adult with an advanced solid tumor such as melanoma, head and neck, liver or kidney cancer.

The CDR3 is CAIREDRAGNTIYF. In nucleotides, the CDR3 is TGTGCCATCAGAGAAGACAGGGCTGGAAACACCATATATTTT. The chain combines TRBV10-3 with TRBJ1-3, with 7 bases lining up with TRBD1. The CDR3 consists of 14 residues. Germline loops: CDR1 ENHRY, CDR2 SYGVKD. Unmatched junction bases numbered 4, after V lost 6 bases and J lost 2 bases.

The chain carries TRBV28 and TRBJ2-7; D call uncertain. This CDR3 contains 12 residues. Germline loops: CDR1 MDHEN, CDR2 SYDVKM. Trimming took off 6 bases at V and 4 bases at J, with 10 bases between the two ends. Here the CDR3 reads CASRAWGYEQYF. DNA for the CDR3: TGTGCCAGCAGAGCCTGGGGTTACGAGCAGTACTTC.

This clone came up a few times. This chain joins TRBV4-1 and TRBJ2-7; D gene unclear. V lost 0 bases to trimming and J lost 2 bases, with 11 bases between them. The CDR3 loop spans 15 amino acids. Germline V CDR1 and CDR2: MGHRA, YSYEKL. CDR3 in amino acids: CASSQEPPPAYEQYF. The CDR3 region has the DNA TGCGCCAGCAGCCAAGAGCCCCCCCCCGCCTACGAGCAGTACTTC.

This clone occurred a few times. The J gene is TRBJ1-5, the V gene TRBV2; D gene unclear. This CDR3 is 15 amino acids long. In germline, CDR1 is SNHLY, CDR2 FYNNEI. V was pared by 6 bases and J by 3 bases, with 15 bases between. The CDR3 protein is CASRPPGDYNQPQHF. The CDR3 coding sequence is TGTGCCAGCAGACCCCCTGGGGATTACAATCAGCCCCAGCATTTT. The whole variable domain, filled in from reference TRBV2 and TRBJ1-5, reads EPEVTQTPSHQVTQMGQEVILRCVPISNHLYFYWYRQILGQKVEFLVSFYNNEISEKSEIFDDQFSVERPDGSNFTLKIRSTKLEDSAMYFCASRPPGDYNQPQHFGDGTRLSIL.

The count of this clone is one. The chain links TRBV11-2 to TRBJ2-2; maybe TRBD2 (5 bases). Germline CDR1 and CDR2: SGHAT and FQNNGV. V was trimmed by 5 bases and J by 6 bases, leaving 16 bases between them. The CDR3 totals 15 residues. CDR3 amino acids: CASSNGGSQAGELFF. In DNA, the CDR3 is TGTGCCAGCAGCAATGGTGGGAGTCAGGCCGGGGAGCTGTTTTTT.

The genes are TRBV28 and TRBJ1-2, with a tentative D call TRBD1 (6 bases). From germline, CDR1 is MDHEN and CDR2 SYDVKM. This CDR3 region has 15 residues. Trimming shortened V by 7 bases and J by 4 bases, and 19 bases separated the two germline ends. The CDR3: CASTLGGGAVYGYTF. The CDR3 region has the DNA TGTGCCAGCACCCTGGGAGGGGGGGCGGTCTATGGCTACACCTTC.

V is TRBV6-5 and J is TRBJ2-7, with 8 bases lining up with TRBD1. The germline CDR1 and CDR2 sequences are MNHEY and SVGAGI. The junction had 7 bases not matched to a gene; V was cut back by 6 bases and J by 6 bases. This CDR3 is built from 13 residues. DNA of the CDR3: TGTGCCAGCAGGGGAACAGGGGGGCTCGAGCAGTACTTC. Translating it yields CASRGTGGLEQYF.

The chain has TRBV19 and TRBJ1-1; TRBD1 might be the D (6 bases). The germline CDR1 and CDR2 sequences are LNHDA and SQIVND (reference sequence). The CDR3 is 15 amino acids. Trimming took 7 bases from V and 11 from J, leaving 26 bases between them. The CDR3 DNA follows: TGTGCCAGTAAATTGGCGGGACACAGTTCGTTGAGGGCTTTCTTT. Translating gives CASKLAGHSSLRAFF.

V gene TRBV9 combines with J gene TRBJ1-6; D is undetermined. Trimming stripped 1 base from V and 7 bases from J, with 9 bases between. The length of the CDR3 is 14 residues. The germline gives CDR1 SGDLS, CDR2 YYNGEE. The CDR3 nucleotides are TGTGCCAGCAGCGTAAACGCCGCCAATTCACCCCTCCACTTT. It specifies CASSVNAANSPLHF. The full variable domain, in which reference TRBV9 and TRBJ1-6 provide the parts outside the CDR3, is DSGVTQTPKHLITATGQRVTLRCSPRSGDLSVYWYQQSLDQGLQFLIQYYNGEERAKGNILERFSAQQFPDLHSELNLSSLELGDSALYFCASSVNAANSPLHFGNGTRLTVT.

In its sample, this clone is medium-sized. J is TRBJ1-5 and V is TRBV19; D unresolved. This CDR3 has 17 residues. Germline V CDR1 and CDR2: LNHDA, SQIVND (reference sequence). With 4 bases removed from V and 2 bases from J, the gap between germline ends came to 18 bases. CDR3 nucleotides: TGTGCCAGTAGTACCCCTTTGGGTTTTTCTGGCAATCAGCCCCAGCATTTT. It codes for CASSTPLGFSGNQPQHF.

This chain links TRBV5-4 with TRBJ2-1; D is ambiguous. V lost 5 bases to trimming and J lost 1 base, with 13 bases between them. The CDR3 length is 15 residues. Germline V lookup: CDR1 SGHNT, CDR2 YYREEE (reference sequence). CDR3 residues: CASRPDGPSYNEQFF. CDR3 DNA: TGTGCCAGCAGACCCGACGGACCTTCCTACAATGAGCAGTTCTTC.

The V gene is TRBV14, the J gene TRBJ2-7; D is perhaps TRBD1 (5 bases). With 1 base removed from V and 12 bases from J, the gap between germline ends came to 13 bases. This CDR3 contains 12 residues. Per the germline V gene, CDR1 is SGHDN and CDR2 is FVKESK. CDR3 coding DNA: TGTGCCAGCAGCCAAGTATCAGGGATAAGGTACTTC. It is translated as CASSQVSGIRYF.

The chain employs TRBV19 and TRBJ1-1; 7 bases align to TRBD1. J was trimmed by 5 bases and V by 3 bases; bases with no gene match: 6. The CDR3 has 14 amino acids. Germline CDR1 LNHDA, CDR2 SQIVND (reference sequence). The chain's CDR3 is CASSILNRGTEAFF. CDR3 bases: TGTGCCAGTAGTATTCTCAACAGGGGAACTGAAGCTTTCTTT.

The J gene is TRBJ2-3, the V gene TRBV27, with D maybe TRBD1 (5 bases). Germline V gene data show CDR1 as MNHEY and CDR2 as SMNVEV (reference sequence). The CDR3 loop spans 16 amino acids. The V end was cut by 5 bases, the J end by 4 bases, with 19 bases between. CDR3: CASSPNTGAAADTQYF. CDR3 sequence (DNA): TGTGCCAGCAGTCCAAATACAGGTGCTGCGGCAGATACGCAGTATTTT.

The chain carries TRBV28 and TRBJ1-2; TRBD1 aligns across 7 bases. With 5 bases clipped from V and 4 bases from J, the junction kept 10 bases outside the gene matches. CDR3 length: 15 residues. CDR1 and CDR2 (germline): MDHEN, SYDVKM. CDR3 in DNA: TGTGCCAGCAGTATAGGACAGGCCCCCCCCTATGGCTACACCTTC. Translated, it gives CASSIGQAPPYGYTF.

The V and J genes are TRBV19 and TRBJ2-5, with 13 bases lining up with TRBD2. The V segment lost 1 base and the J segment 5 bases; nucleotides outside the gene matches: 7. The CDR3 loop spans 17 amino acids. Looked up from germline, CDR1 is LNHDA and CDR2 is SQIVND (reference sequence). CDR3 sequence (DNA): TGTGCCAGTAGTATAGTCCGGACTAGCGGGAGCTTGGAGACCCAGTACTTC. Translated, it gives CASSIVRTSGSLETQYF.

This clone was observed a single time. The CDR3 nucleotides are TGTGCCAGCAGTGAAAACGCAGGAATGAACACTGAAGCTTTCTTT. Translated: CASSENAGMNTEAFF. The chain uses TRBV2 and TRBJ1-1; D gene unclear. Trimming shortened V by 2 bases and J by 0 bases, and 10 bases separated the two germline ends. The CDR3 is 15 residues long. Germline values: CDR1 SNHLY, CDR2 FYNNEI.

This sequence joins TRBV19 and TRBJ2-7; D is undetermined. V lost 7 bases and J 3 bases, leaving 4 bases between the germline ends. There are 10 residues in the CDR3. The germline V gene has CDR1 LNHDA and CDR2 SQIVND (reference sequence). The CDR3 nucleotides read TGTGCCAGTACATACTACGAGCAGTACTTC. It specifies CASTYYEQYF.